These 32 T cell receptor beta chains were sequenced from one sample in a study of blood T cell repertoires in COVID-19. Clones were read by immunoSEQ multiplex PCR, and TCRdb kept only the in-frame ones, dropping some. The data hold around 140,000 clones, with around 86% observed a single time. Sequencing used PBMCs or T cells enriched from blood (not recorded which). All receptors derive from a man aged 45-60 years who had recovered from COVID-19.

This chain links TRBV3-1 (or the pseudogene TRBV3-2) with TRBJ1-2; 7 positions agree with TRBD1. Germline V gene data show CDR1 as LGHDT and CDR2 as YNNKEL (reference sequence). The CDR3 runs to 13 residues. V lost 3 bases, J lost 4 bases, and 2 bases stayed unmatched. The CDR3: CASSHWDSYGYTF. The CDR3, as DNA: TGTGCCAGCAGCCACTGGGACAGCTATGGCTACACCTTC.

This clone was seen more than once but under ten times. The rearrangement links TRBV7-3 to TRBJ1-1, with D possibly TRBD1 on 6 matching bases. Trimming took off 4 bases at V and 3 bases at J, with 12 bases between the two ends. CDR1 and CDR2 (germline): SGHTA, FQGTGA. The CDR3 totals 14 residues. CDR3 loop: CASSSGEGYTEAFF. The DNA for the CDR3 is TGTGCCAGCAGCTCAGGGGAGGGGTACACTGAAGCTTTCTTT.

The CDR3 is CASSFQSGSYNEQFF. For the CDR3, the DNA is TGCGCCAGCAGCTTTCAGTCAGGGTCCTACAATGAGCAGTTCTTC. This sequence joins TRBV5-1 and TRBJ2-1, with D maybe TRBD1 (5 bases). V shed 2 bases and J shed 1 base, with 10 bases lying between them. The CDR3 sequence is 15 residues long. Per germline, CDR1 SGHRS and CDR2 YFSETQ.

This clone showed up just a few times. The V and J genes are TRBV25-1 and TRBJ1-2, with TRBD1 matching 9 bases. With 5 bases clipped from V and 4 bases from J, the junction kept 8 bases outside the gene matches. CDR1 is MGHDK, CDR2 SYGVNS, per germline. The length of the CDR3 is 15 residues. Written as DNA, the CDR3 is TGTGCCAGCAGTCAACAGGGGGCAGGAGGCTATGGCTACACCTTC. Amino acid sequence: CASSQQGAGGYGYTF.

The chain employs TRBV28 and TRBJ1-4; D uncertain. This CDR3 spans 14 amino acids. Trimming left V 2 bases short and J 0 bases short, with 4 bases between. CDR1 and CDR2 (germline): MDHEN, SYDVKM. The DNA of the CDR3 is TGTGCCAGCAGTTTACTTGCAACTAATGAAAAACTGTTTTTT. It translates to CASSLLATNEKLFF.

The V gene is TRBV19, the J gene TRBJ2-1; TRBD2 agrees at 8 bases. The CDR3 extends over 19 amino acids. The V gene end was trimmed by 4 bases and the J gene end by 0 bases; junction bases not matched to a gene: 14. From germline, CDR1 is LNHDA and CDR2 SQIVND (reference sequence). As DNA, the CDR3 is TGTGCCAGTAGTACTCTCGGGGGGGGACGGAGGACCTCCTACAATGAGCAGTTCTTC. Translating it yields CASSTLGGGRRTSYNEQFF.

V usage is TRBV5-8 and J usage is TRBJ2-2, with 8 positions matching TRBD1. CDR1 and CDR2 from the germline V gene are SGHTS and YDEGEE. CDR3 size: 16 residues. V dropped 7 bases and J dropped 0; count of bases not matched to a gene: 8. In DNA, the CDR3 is TGTGCCAGCTGGCCTGGACAGGGATCGAACACCGGGGAGCTGTTTTTT. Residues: CASWPGQGSNTGELFF. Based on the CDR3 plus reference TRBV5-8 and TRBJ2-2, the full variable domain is EAGVTQSPTHLIKTRGQQATLRCSPISGHTSVYWYQQALGLGLQFLLWYDEGEERNRGNFPPRFSGRQFPNYSSELNVNALELEDSALYLCASWPGQGSNTGELFFGEGSRLTVL.

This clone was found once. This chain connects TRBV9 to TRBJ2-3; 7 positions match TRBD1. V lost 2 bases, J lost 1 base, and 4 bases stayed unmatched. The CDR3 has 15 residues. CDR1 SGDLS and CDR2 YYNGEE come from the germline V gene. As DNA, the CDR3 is TGTGCCAGCAGCGTCCGGACAGGCCGCACAGATACGCAGTATTTT. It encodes CASSVRTGRTDTQYF.

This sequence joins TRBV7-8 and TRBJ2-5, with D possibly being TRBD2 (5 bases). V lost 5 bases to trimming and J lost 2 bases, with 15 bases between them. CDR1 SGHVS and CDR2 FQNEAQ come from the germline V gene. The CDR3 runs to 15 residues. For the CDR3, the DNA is TGTGCCAGCAGCCAATTCCTAGGCGGGCAAGAGACCCAGTACTTC. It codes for CASSQFLGGQETQYF.

In nucleotides, the CDR3 is TGTGCCAGTAGTATTTGGACAGGGGATGAAAAACTGTTTTTT. Its translation is CASSIWTGDEKLFF. The chain recombines TRBV19 with TRBJ1-4; 9 nucleotides match TRBD1. The J segment lost 6 bases and the V segment lost 3 bases, leaving 2 bases of the junction unmatched. Germline V CDR1 and CDR2: LNHDA, SQIVND (reference sequence). This CDR3 has 14 residues.

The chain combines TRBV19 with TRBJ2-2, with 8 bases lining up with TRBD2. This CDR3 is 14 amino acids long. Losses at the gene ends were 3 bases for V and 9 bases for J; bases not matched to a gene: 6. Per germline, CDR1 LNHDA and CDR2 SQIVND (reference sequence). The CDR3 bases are TGTGCCAGTAGTATGGCTAGCGGGTTTAGGGAGCTGTTTTTT. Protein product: CASSMASGFRELFF.

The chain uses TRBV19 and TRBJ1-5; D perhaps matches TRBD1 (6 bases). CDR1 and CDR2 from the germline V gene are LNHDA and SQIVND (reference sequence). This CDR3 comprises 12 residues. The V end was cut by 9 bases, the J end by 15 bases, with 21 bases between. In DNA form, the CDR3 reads TGTGCCAGCGATGATCGGGACACTTCTTGGCATTTT. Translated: CASDDRDTSWHF.

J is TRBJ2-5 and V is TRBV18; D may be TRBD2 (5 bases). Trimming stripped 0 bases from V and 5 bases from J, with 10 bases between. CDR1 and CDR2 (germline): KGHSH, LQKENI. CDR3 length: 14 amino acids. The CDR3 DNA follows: TGTGCCAGCTCACCACCGGCGGGTAGGGAGACCCAGTACTTC. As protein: CASSPPAGRETQYF.

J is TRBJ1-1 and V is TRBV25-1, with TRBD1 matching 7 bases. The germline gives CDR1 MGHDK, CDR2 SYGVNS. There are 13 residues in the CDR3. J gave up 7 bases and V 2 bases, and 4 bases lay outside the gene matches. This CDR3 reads CASSEADRIEAFF. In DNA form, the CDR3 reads TGTGCCAGCAGTGAAGCGGACAGGATTGAAGCTTTCTTT.

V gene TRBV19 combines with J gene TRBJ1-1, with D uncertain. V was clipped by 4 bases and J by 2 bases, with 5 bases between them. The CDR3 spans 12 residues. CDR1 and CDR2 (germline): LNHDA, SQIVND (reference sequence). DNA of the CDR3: TGTGCCAGTAGTACCAGAAACACTGAAGCTTTCTTT. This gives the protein CASSTRNTEAFF.

The CDR3, as DNA: TGTGCCAGCAGCTTGGGACAGGCTCGTTACTATGGCTACACCTTC. Encoded protein: CASSLGQARYYGYTF. This chain joins TRBV5-5 and TRBJ1-2, with a tentative D call TRBD1 (6 bases). This CDR3 spans 15 amino acids. V lost 0 bases to trimming and J lost 3 bases, with 12 bases between them. In germline, CDR1 is SGHKS, CDR2 YYEKEE (reference sequence).

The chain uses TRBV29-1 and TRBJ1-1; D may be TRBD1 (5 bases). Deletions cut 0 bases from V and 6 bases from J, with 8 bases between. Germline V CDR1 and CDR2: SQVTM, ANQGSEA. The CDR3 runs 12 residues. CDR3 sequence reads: CSVEDRRAEAFF. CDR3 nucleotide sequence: TGCAGCGTTGAAGACCGCAGGGCTGAAGCTTTCTTT.

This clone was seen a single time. This CDR3 reads CASSLFKQINQPQHF. Written as DNA, the CDR3 is TGTGCCAGCAGTTTATTTAAACAGATCAATCAGCCCCAGCATTTT. The rearrangement uses TRBV28 and TRBJ1-5; no firm D call. Trimming cost V 1 base and J 3 bases, with 10 bases left between them. CDR3 length: 15 amino acids. The V gene's germline CDR1 is MDHEN and CDR2 SYDVKM. Full variable domain (rest looked up from reference TRBV28 and TRBJ1-5): DVKVTQSSRYLVKRTGEKVFLECVQDMDHENMFWYRQDPGLGLRLIYFSYDVKMKEKGDIPEGYSVSREKKERFSLILESASTNQTSMYLCASSLFKQINQPQHFGDGTRLSIL.

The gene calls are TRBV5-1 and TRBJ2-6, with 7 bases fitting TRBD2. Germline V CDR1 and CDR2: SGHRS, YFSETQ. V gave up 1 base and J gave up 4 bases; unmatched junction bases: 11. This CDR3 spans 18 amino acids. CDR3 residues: CASSLYGQGGSGANVLTF. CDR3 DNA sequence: TGCGCCAGCAGCTTGTATGGGCAGGGAGGGTCCGGGGCCAACGTCCTGACTTTC.

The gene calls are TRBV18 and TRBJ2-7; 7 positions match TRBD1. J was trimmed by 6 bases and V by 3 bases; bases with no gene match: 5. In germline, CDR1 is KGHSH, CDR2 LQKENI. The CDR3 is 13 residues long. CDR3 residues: CASSPTGAGEQYV. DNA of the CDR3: TGTGCCAGCTCACCTACAGGGGCCGGCGAGCAGTACGTC.

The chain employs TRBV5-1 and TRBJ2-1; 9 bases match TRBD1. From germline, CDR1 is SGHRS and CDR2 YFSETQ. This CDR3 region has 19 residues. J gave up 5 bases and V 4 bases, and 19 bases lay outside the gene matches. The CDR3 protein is CASSQPGQGVARSNNEQFF. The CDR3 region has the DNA TGCGCCAGCAGCCAGCCGGGACAGGGTGTAGCCCGATCGAACAATGAGCAGTTCTTC.

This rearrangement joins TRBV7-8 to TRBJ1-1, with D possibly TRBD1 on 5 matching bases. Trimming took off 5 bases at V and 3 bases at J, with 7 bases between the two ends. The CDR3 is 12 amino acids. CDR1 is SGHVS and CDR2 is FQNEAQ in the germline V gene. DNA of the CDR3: TGTGCCAGCAGCCAAGGGGACACTGAAGCTTTCTTT. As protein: CASSQGDTEAFF.

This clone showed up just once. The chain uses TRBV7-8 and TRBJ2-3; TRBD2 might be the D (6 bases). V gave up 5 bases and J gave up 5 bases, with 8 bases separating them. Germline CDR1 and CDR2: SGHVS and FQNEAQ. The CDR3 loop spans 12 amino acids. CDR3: CASSIGRDTQYF. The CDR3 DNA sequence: TGTGCCAGCAGCATCGGGAGAGATACGCAGTATTTT.

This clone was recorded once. The CDR3 coding sequence is TGTGCCTGGAGTGTAAGTGCTATACAGGGGGCGATTAACACTGAAGCTTTCTTT. Its translation is CAWSVSAIQGAINTEAFF. V usage is TRBV30 and J usage is TRBJ1-1, with TRBD1 identical over 9 bases. The CDR3 sequence is 18 residues long. CDR1 is GTSNPN, CDR2 SVGIG, per germline (reference sequence). After removal of 0 bases from V and 2 bases from J, the junction contained 13 bases not matched to a gene.

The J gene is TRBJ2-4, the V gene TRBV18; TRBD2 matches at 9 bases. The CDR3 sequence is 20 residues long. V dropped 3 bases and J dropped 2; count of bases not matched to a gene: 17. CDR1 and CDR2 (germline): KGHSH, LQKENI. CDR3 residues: CASSPGLYSGSGVSKNIQYF. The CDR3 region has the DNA TGTGCCAGCTCACCCGGTCTATATAGCGGGAGTGGTGTGTCCAAAAACATTCAGTACTTC.

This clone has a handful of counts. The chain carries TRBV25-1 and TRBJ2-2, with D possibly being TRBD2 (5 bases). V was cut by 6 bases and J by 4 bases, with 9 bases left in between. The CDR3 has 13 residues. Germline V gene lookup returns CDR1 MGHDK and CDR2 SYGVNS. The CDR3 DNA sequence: TGTGCCAGCAGGGGAGCTGGCACCGGGGAGCTGTTTTTT. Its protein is CASRGAGTGELFF.

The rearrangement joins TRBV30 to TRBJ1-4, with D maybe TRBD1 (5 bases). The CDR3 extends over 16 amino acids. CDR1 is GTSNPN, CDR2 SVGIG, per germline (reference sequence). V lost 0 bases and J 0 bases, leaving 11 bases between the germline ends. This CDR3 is CAWSVQAGATNEKLFF. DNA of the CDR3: TGTGCCTGGAGTGTACAGGCTGGCGCAACTAATGAAAAACTGTTTTTT.

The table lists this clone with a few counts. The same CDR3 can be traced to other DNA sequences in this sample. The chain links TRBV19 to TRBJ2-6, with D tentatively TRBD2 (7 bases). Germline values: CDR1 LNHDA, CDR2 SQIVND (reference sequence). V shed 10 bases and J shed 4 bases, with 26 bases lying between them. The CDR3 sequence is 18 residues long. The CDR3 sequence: CATSGRGRAGLGANVLTF. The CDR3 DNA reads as TGTGCCACCTCCGGAAGGGGGAGGGCCGGGTTGGGGGCCAACGTCCTGACTTTC. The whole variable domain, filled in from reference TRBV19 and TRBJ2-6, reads DGGITQSPKYLFRKEGQNVTLSCEQNLNHDAMYWYRQDPGQGLRLIYYSQIVNDFQKGDIAEGYSVSREKKESFPLTVTSAQKNPTAFYLCATSGRGRAGLGANVLTFGAGSRLTVL.

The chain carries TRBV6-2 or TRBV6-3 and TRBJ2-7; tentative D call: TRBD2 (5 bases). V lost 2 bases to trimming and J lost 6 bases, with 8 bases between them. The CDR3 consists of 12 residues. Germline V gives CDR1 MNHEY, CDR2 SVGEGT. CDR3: CASSYRAGEQYV. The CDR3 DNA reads TGTGCCAGCAGTTACAGGGCGGGCGAGCAGTACGTC.

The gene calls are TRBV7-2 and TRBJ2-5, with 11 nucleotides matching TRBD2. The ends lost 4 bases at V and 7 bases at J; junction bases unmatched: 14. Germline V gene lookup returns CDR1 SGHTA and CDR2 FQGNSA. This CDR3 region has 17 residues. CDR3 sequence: CASSSGTSGRRGWTQYF. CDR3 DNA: TGTGCCAGCAGCTCCGGGACTAGCGGACGTCGAGGGTGGACCCAGTACTTC.

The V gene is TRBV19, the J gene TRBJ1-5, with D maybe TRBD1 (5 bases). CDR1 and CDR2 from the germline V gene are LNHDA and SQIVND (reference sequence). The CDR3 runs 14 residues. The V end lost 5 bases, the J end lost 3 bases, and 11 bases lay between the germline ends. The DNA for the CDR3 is TGTGCCAGTAGTCATGAGACAGTCAATCAGCCCCAGCATTTT. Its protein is CASSHETVNQPQHF.

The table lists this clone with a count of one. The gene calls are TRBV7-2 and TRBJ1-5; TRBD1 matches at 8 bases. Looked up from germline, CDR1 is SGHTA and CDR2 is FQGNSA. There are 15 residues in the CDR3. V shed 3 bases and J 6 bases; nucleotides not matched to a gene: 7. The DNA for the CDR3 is TGTGCCAGCAGCTTGTCCGGGACAGGAGGTCAGCCCCAGCATTTT. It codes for CASSLSGTGGQPQHF.